This T cell receptor beta chain was captured in a study of tumor-infiltrating lymphocytes in primary liver carcinoma. Turning to the study itself: Resecting the tumor surgically was how the patients' primary liver carcinoma was treated.

From germline, CDR1 is MGHRA and CDR2 YSYEKL. Including both end residues, the CDR3 is 11 amino acids long. Germline DNA was also extracted, and blood RNA was taken from unsorted whole blood. Enrolled patients were chronically infected with HBV and treatment-naive. Sampling before surgery obtained 3.5 to 4 milliliters of peripheral blood. From around 500 ng of total RNA, TCR beta-specific cDNA was reverse-transcribed using a constant-region primer. Researchers made the TCR beta libraries by running three nested multiplex PCR rounds with slightly modified ARM-PCR. Researchers ran the first two PCR rounds for ten to eleven cycles each with TRBV1-TRBV30 forward primers and a C-beta reverse primer. TCRdb re-derived calls from the multiplex PCR reads in MiXCR, one entry per CDR3 protein. The repertoire holds around 330,000 distinct CDR3 sequences, with more than 55% as singletons. Worth noting for this clonotype: Since the CDR3 does not end with the conserved phenylalanine or tryptophan, this likely comes from a read error. The DNA is omitted, as the CDR3 cannot be located on it reliably, and the CDR3 follows TCRdb's listing.

Input material: peripheral blood. This receptor was identified in a woman between 25 and 40 years old with primary liver carcinoma and hepatitis B virus infection. The chain combines TRBV4-1 with TRBJ2-7. CDR3 residues: CASSQGNEQCI.